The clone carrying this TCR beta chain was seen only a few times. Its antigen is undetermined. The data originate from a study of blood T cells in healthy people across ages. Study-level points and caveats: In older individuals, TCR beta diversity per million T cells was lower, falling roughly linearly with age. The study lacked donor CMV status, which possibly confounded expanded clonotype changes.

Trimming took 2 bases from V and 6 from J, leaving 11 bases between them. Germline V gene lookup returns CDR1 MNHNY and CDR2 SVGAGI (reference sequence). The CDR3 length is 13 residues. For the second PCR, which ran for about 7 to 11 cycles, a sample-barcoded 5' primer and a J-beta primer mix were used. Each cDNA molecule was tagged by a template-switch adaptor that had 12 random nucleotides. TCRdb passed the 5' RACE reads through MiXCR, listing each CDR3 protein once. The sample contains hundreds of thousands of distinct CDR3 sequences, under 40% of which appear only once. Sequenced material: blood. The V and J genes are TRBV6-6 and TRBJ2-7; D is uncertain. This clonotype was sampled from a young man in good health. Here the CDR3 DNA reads TGTGCCAGCAGTTACAATGTCGGGTCCGAGCAGTACTTC. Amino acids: CASSYNVGSEQYF.